The clone carrying this TCR beta chain was seen a handful of times. Its matching antigen is unknown. The sample is drawn from a study of CD8 T cells in ankylosing spondylitis. Notes on the study in general: In ankylosing spondylitis patients, matched synovial fluid reportedly showed significant enrichment of disease-linked clones. Prior literature has documented some motif variants in synovial fluid and blood from reactive arthritis.

Germline CDR1 reads MNHEY; CDR2 reads SMNVEV (reference sequence). Trimming removed 6 bases from V and 1 base from J, with 27 bases in between. The CDR3 consists of 19 residues. One entry per CDR3 protein results from TCRdb running MiXCR on the 5' RACE reads. The repertoire holds 270,000 or so distinct CDR3 sequences, with about 20% as singletons. The chain recombines TRBV27 with TRBJ2-5; D is possibly TRBD1 or TRBD2 (5 bases each). This receptor was taken from a male donor with ankylosing spondylitis or in good health (not recorded which). The sample taken for sequencing was blood, either unsorted or a sorted T cell fraction (not recorded which). The CDR3, as DNA: TGTGCCAGCAGCAAAGTGGGGGTCGGCGCGGAATGGAGCCAAGAGACCCAGTACTTC. Protein sequence: CASSKVGVGAEWSQETQYF.